The next 23 T cell receptor beta chains were all read from a single sample in a study of blood T cell repertoires in COVID-19. Clones were read by immunoSEQ multiplex PCR, and TCRdb kept only the in-frame ones, dropping some. Seen here are some 240,000 clones, roughly 85% observed once, and the top ten hold 2% to 3%. The sample was peripheral blood. These receptors were obtained from a woman in her 70s with COVID-19, enrolled during active disease.

The rearrangement uses TRBV7-9 and TRBJ1-1, with TRBD1 as a possible D gene (6 bases). The CDR3 covers 14 residues. Trimming left V 4 bases short and J 2 bases short, with 11 bases between. Looked up from germline, CDR1 is SEHNR and CDR2 is FQNEAQ (reference sequence). The CDR3 here is CASSSEQGNTEAFF. CDR3 DNA: TGTGCCAGCAGCTCCGAACAGGGAAACACTGAAGCTTTCTTT.

The chain carries TRBV6-5 and TRBJ1-6; 8 positions match TRBD1. This CDR3 has 14 residues. Germline trimming cut 6 bases from V and 10 bases from J; bases unmatched to any gene: 8. From germline, CDR1 is MNHEY and CDR2 SVGAGI. The CDR3 coding sequence is TGTGCCAGCAGCGCGGACAGGGCTCGATCACCCCTCCACTTT. It is translated as CASSADRARSPLHF.

This clone showed up just once. The chain employs TRBV18 and TRBJ1-6; D gene ambiguous. Trimming stripped 2 bases from V and 5 bases from J, with 13 bases between. This CDR3 is 16 amino acids long. CDR1 and CDR2 from the germline V gene are KGHSH and LQKENI. CDR3: CASSPAMGPDNSPLHF. In DNA form, the CDR3 reads TGTGCCAGCTCACCAGCGATGGGCCCGGATAATTCACCCCTCCACTTT.

CDR3 region: CASRSQGGTSKGQSTDTQYF. The CDR3 DNA reads as TGTGCCAGCAGATCTCAGGGAGGGACAAGTAAAGGACAGAGCACAGATACGCAGTATTTT. V and J are TRBV4-2 and TRBJ2-3; D may be TRBD2 (7 bases). The CDR3 is 20 amino acids. CDR1 is LGHNA, CDR2 YNFKEQ, per germline. Trimming removed 6 bases from V and 0 bases from J, with 28 bases in between.

The rearrangement joins TRBV7-9 to TRBJ1-1; D remains unclear. Germline loops: CDR1 SEHNR, CDR2 FQNEAQ (reference sequence). The CDR3 is 13 residues long. V gave up 5 bases and J gave up 3 bases, with 10 bases separating them. Here the CDR3 reads CASSRSDYTEAFF. The CDR3 nucleotides read TGTGCCAGCAGCCGTTCCGACTACACTGAAGCTTTCTTT. The full variable domain, rest sourced from reference TRBV7-9 and TRBJ1-1, is DTGVSQNPRHKITKRGQNVTFRCDPISEHNRLYWYRQTLGQGPEFLTYFQNEAQLEKSRLLSDRFSAERPKGSFSTLEIQRTEQGDSAMYLCASSRSDYTEAFFGQGTRLTVV.

In its sample, this clone was seen once. V and J are TRBV7-9 and TRBJ2-1, with 10 bases aligning to TRBD2. V gave up 4 bases and J gave up 8 bases; unmatched junction bases: 14. Germline V gene lookup returns CDR1 SEHNR and CDR2 FQNEAQ (reference sequence). The CDR3 contains 17 residues. The CDR3 region is CASSSDLLAGVRYEQFF. CDR3 sequence (DNA): TGTGCCAGCAGCTCCGACCTCCTAGCGGGAGTTCGCTATGAGCAGTTCTTC.

The chain combines TRBV11-2 with TRBJ1-6; no definite D call. The CDR3 extends over 15 amino acids. Trimming left V 8 bases short and J 3 bases short, with 14 bases between. Germline CDR1 is SGHAT and CDR2 is FQNNGV. CDR3 sequence: CASGGGQNYNSPLHF. The CDR3, as DNA: TGTGCCAGCGGAGGCGGTCAGAACTATAATTCACCCCTCCACTTT.

This sequence joins TRBV2 and TRBJ2-3; 8 positions match TRBD2. This CDR3 spans 15 amino acids. The V and J ends lost 8 bases and 2 bases, in that order; junction bases with no gene match: 9. CDR1 is SNHLY, CDR2 FYNNEI, per germline. CDR3 in DNA: TGTGCCAGCCGGGGATCGGGGGGGGTCACAGATACGCAGTATTTT. This sequence encodes CASRGSGGVTDTQYF.

The rearrangement links TRBV19 to TRBJ2-1; 10 bases align to TRBD2. The CDR3 totals 16 residues. J was trimmed by 8 bases and V by 4 bases; bases with no gene match: 11. CDR1 and CDR2 (germline): LNHDA, SQIVND (reference sequence). CDR3 nucleotide sequence: TGTGCCAGTAGTAAAGTGTCAGCGGGGGGGCCGTATGAGCAGTTCTTC. It encodes CASSKVSAGGPYEQFF.

This rearrangement joins TRBV2 to TRBJ1-2; 11 positions match TRBD1. There are 14 residues in the CDR3. With V trimmed by 7 bases and J by 4 bases, 5 bases remained unmatched. The germline V gene has CDR1 SNHLY and CDR2 FYNNEI. CDR3 region: CASTRTGGAYGYTF. For the CDR3, the DNA is TGTGCCAGCACGCGGACAGGGGGCGCCTATGGCTACACCTTC.

This clone was seen once. The V gene is TRBV2, the J gene TRBJ1-3; 9 bases fit TRBD1. The germline gives CDR1 SNHLY, CDR2 FYNNEI. CDR3 size: 17 residues. Unmatched junction bases numbered 9, after V lost 4 bases and J lost 2 bases. The CDR3 region is CASSARGQGLAGNTIYF. DNA for the CDR3: TGTGCCAGCAGTGCTAGGGGACAGGGTCTGGCTGGAAACACCATATATTTT.

The chain uses TRBV24-1 and TRBJ2-1; maybe TRBD2 (6 bases). CDR3 size: 15 residues. Deletions cut 4 bases from V and 2 bases from J, with 11 bases between. Germline assignment: CDR1 KGHDR and CDR2 SFDVKD. CDR3 sequence: CATSDRGKPYNEQFF. DNA of the CDR3: TGTGCCACCAGTGACCGGGGGAAGCCCTACAATGAGCAGTTCTTC.

The chain carries TRBV10-2 and TRBJ1-3; TRBD1 matches 9 bases. Germline V gene sequence: CDR1 WSHSY, CDR2 SAAADI. This CDR3 region has 14 residues. V was pared by 6 bases and J by 3 bases, with 3 bases of the junction left unmatched. For the CDR3, the DNA is TGCGCCAGCAGCGGGACAGGGAGTGGAAACACCATATATTTT. Amino acid sequence: CASSGTGSGNTIYF.

In the case of this clone: Germline is not matched at one junction end, which may reflect a read error. The chain joins TRBV9 to TRBJ2-1, with unresolved D. Germline V lookup: CDR1 SGDLS, CDR2 YYNGEE. This CDR3 is 12 amino acids long. In DNA form, the CDR3 reads TGTGCCAGCAGCGGTGGAGTTGCCCCAGCCCTCTTC. Encoded protein: CASSGGVAPALF.

V usage is TRBV7-2 and J usage is TRBJ2-7; 10 bases map to TRBD2. The germline gives CDR1 SGHTA, CDR2 FQGNSA. CDR3 size: 15 residues. Losses at the gene ends were 5 bases for V and 6 bases for J; bases not matched to a gene: 10. The CDR3: CASSPSLAGDFEQYF. The CDR3 DNA reads TGTGCCAGCAGCCCATCCCTAGCGGGAGATTTCGAGCAGTACTTC. Supplemented by reference TRBV7-2 and TRBJ2-7, the full variable domain reads GAGVSQSPSNKVTEKGKDVELRCDPISGHTALYWYRQSLGQGLEFLIYFQGNSAPDKSGLPSDRFSAERTGGSVSTLTIQRTQQEDSAVYLCASSPSLAGDFEQYFGPGTRLTVT.

The V call is TRBV28, the J call TRBJ1-1; possible D gene TRBD1, 6 bases. From germline, CDR1 is MDHEN and CDR2 SYDVKM. Trimming removed 4 bases at V and 11 bases at J, with 14 bases between. The CDR3 is 12 residues long. The CDR3 sequence: CASSSRGFGAFF. The DNA for the CDR3 is TGTGCCAGCAGTTCCAGGGGATTTGGGGCTTTCTTT.

This clone has just one count. The genes are TRBV6-4 and TRBJ1-2; D is undetermined. Germline lookup yields CDR1 MRHNA and CDR2 SNTAGT. V lost 6 bases and J 8 bases, leaving 19 bases between the germline ends. The CDR3 extends over 14 amino acids. CDR3 sequence: CASREEGGVGGYTF. The CDR3 DNA is TGTGCCAGCAGAGAAGAAGGCGGGGTCGGGGGCTACACCTTC.

The chain uses TRBV20-1 and TRBJ2-3; 7 bases agree with TRBD2. V lost 3 bases to trimming and J lost 4 bases; unmatched junction nucleotides: 13. Germline V gene lookup returns CDR1 DFQATT and CDR2 SNEGSKA (reference sequence). The length of the CDR3 is 16 residues. CDR3 sequence (DNA): TGCAGTGCTAGTGGGGGAGGGCCTTCGAGGGCAGATACGCAGTATTTT. Translating gives CSASGGGPSRADTQYF.

The chain combines TRBV29-1 with TRBJ1-5; D gene unclear. V was clipped by 6 bases and J by 0 bases, with 15 bases between them. In germline, CDR1 is SQVTM, CDR2 ANQGSEA. The CDR3 loop spans 15 amino acids. The CDR3, as DNA: TGCAGCGTCATTATCCCGGGAGATAGCAATCAGCCCCAGCATTTT. Translated, it gives CSVIIPGDSNQPQHF.

The CDR3 loop is CASSSRGEDTEAFF. The CDR3 DNA reads as TGTGCCAGCAGTTCCCGGGGAGAGGACACTGAAGCTTTCTTT. The rearrangement links TRBV9 to TRBJ1-1; D not resolved. The CDR3 is 14 amino acids. The V gene's germline CDR1 is SGDLS and CDR2 YYNGEE. With 5 bases removed from V and 3 bases from J, the gap between germline ends came to 14 bases.

The chain employs TRBV5-1 and TRBJ2-5, with 11 bases matching TRBD2. Germline assignment: CDR1 SGHRS and CDR2 YFSETQ. The CDR3 length is 15 residues. Trimming cost V 4 bases and J 2 bases; bases outside gene matches: 4. The CDR3 is CASSGIAGGQETQYF. Written as DNA, the CDR3 is TGCGCCAGCAGCGGTATAGCGGGGGGGCAAGAGACCCAGTACTTC.

This clone is a singleton in its sample. The chain uses TRBV18 and TRBJ1-1, with a possible D match to TRBD1 (6 bases). Looked up from germline, CDR1 is KGHSH and CDR2 is LQKENI. The CDR3 extends over 15 amino acids. The V and J ends lost 4 bases and 0 bases respectively, with 12 bases between them. CDR3 residues: CASSQTTGLNTEAFF. The CDR3 DNA is TGTGCCAGCTCACAGACGACAGGATTGAACACTGAAGCTTTCTTT.

This clone has more than one count but fewer than ten. V usage is TRBV5-1 and J usage is TRBJ2-1; TRBD1 matches 9 bases. The CDR3 covers 16 residues. CDR1 SGHRS and CDR2 YFSETQ come from the germline V gene. Losses at the gene ends were 3 bases for V and 8 bases for J; bases not matched to a gene: 12. The CDR3 DNA reads TGCGCCAGCAGCTCAGGACTAGACAGGGGGTACGATGAGCAGTTCTTC. Translating gives CASSSGLDRGYDEQFF.